This T cell receptor beta chain emerged from a study of CD8+CD57+ T cells in acquired aplastic anemia. The use of genomic DNA as template underpinned the TCR beta VDJ and CDR3 profiling. TCRdb analysed the reads with MiXCR anew, one entry per CDR3 protein. Of some 280,000 distinct CDR3 sequences listed, about 56% are singletons. This clonotype was detected ten times or more. Its antigen is unidentified. The junction and the germline gene differ at one end; a read error may be behind it. CDR3 length: 14 residues. Germline CDR1 is SGHTA and CDR2 is FQGTGA. Study-level results: Patients and controls turned out to have 25 to 30 CD8+ CDR3 sequences in common.

Material: sorted CD4+, CD8+, or CD8+CD57+ T cells (not recorded which) from PBMCs. The rearrangement links TRBV7-3 to TRBJ1-1, with a tentative D call TRBD1 (5 bases). The TCR originated in a human donor with severe aplastic anemia or a healthy control (not recorded which). This chain's CDR3 is CASSITGSNTEAFF. The CDR3 nucleotides are TGTGCCAGCAGCATAACAGGATCGAACACTGAAGCTTTCTTT.